Each of the 20 T cell receptor beta chains below was sequenced from the same sample in a study of cytomegalovirus exposure and HLA in healthy donors (dated by TCRdb to 2017 to 2019). To prepare the library, the immunoSEQ multiplex PCR assay was applied. A mixture of 60 forward primers for TCR Vbeta segments and 13 reverse primers for TCR Jbeta segments was used in the multiplex PCR. Drawn from immuneACCESS, this table holds only the in-frame rearrangements with V and J called that TCRdb kept. Clones are partly lost; checked studies trace under half to an unresolved V gene and leave the rest unexplained. This sample lists approximately 170,000 clones; 65% to 85% were detected once. Jointly, the top ten make up over 2% of the sample. Sequencing used PBMCs. These receptors originate from a middle-aged woman in good health and CMV-seropositive.

The genes are TRBV6-6 and TRBJ2-2, with 12 bases fitting TRBD2. The CDR3 totals 14 residues. J gave up 4 bases and V 6 bases, and 0 bases lay outside the gene matches. Per germline, CDR1 MNHNY and CDR2 SVGAGI (reference sequence). The CDR3 DNA sequence: TGTGCCAGCAGGACTAGCGGGAGCACCGGGGAGCTGTTTTTT. It encodes CASRTSGSTGELFF.

The sample holds one count of this clone. The V and J genes are TRBV5-4 and TRBJ1-1; D unclear. The CDR3 consists of 16 residues. Germline V lookup: CDR1 SGHNT, CDR2 YYREEE (reference sequence). V lost 0 bases to trimming and J lost 10 bases, with 22 bases between them. The CDR3 loop reads CASSLGGNTGGMGAFF. The CDR3 nucleotides read TGTGCCAGCAGCTTGGGGGGAAACACGGGAGGTATGGGAGCTTTCTTT. Supplemented by reference TRBV5-4 and TRBJ1-1, the full variable domain reads ETGVTQSPTHLIKTRGQQVTLRCSSQSGHNTVSWYQQALGQGPQFIFQYYREEENGRGNFPPRFSGLQFPNYSSELNVNALELDDSALYLCASSLGGNTGGMGAFFGQGTRLTVV.

The rearrangement links TRBV19 to TRBJ1-3; the D gene is possibly TRBD1 (5 bases). V lost 5 bases, J lost 0 bases, and 11 bases lay in between. CDR3 length: 15 amino acids. The germline V gene has CDR1 LNHDA and CDR2 SQIVND (reference sequence). In DNA form, the CDR3 reads TGTGCCAGTAGTCAGCAGGGCTACTCTGGAAACACCATATATTTT. It yields the protein CASSQQGYSGNTIYF.

This chain uses TRBV5-5 with TRBJ2-7; TRBD2 agrees at 11 bases. The CDR3 loop spans 18 amino acids. The V and J ends lost 2 bases and 0 bases, in that order; junction bases with no gene match: 10. Per the germline V gene, CDR1 is SGHKS and CDR2 is YYEKEE (reference sequence). The chain's CDR3 is CASSLKSLAGGYSYEQYF. In nucleotides, the CDR3 is TGTGCCAGCAGCTTAAAGTCTCTAGCGGGGGGTTACTCCTACGAGCAGTACTTC.

The gene calls are TRBV7-6 and TRBJ1-1, with D maybe TRBD1 (6 bases). Germline V gene lookup returns CDR1 SGHVS and CDR2 FNYEAQ. This CDR3 region has 15 residues. V was trimmed by 5 bases and J by 5 bases, leaving 18 bases between them. CDR3 in DNA: TGTGCCAGCAGCCCTAGGACCTTAGGGGGAACTGAAGCTTTCTTT. It specifies CASSPRTLGGTEAFF.

The chain joins TRBV27 to TRBJ2-1; D remains unclear. Trimming shortened V by 7 bases and J by 10 bases, and 17 bases separated the two germline ends. CDR3 length: 13 residues. The germline gives CDR1 MNHEY, CDR2 SMNVEV (reference sequence). The CDR3 DNA is TGTGCCAGCACCTTTATACTCGGCGGAGAGCAGTTCTTC. Its translation: CASTFILGGEQFF.

This clone was recorded a few times. In the same sample, other DNA sequences code for this CDR3. The chain combines TRBV6-5 with TRBJ1-2, with a tentative D call TRBD1 (5 bases). In germline, CDR1 is MNHEY, CDR2 SVGAGI. V was trimmed by 6 bases and J by 4 bases, leaving 12 bases between them. The CDR3 length is 13 residues. This CDR3 is CASSPGGSYGYTF. The DNA for the CDR3 is TGTGCCAGCAGCCCGGGGGGTTCCTATGGCTACACCTTC.

This sequence joins TRBV28 and TRBJ2-3, with 8 bases identical to TRBD2. Germline-derived CDR1 and CDR2 are MDHEN and SYDVKM. CDR3 length equals 19 residues. Trimming cost V 2 bases and J 2 bases; bases outside gene matches: 15. CDR3 DNA sequence: TGTGCCAGCAGTTTAATACCGCAAAGCGGGGGAGAAAACACAGATACGCAGTATTTT. It encodes CASSLIPQSGGENTDTQYF. The full variable domain, rest sourced from reference TRBV28 and TRBJ2-3, is DVKVTQSSRYLVKRTGEKVFLECVQDMDHENMFWYRQDPGLGLRLIYFSYDVKMKEKGDIPEGYSVSREKKERFSLILESASTNQTSMYLCASSLIPQSGGENTDTQYFGPGTRLTVL.

The V and J genes are TRBV23-1 and TRBJ2-7, with TRBD2 matching 11 bases. TRBV23-1 is an ORF, and what it does is uncertain. The CDR3 length is 17 residues. The V and J ends lost 3 bases and 2 bases, in that order; junction bases with no gene match: 9. DNA for the CDR3: TGCGCCAGCAGTCACCCCATACTAGCGGGGGCAACCTACGAGCAGTACTTC. This translates into CASSHPILAGATYEQYF.

This clone came up a few times. Other DNA sequences in the same sample also yield this CDR3. The J gene is TRBJ2-3, the V gene TRBV7-9; TRBD2 is a possible D gene (5 bases). The V and J ends lost 0 bases and 3 bases respectively, with 10 bases between them. This CDR3 is 15 amino acids long. In germline, CDR1 is SEHNR, CDR2 FQNEAQ (reference sequence). The CDR3 region is CASSLASGGTDTQYF. Here the CDR3 DNA reads TGTGCCAGCAGCTTAGCGAGCGGAGGTACAGATACGCAGTATTTT.

V gene TRBV7-2 combines with J gene TRBJ1-2; weak D call: TRBD1 (6 bases). This CDR3 is built from 15 residues. Germline loops: CDR1 SGHTA, CDR2 FQGNSA. V was shortened by 5 bases and J by 4 bases, with 17 bases between the two germline ends. The CDR3 bases are TGTGCCAGCAGCCCCCCGACAGGAAAGCTCTATGGCTACACCTTC. It translates to CASSPPTGKLYGYTF.

Only a few counts were recorded for this clone. The rearrangement uses TRBV29-1 and TRBJ2-4, with 7 nucleotides matching TRBD1. The CDR3 runs to 12 residues. Germline V gene lookup returns CDR1 SQVTM and CDR2 ANQGSEA. The V gene end was trimmed by 4 bases and the J gene end by 5 bases; junction bases not matched to a gene: 2. The CDR3 DNA reads as TGCAGCGTTGGACAGGGAGAAAACATTCAGTACTTC. This gives the protein CSVGQGENIQYF.

The genes are TRBV30 and TRBJ1-5; D uncertain. Trimming removed 5 bases at V and 7 bases at J, with 15 bases between. The CDR3 sequence is 13 residues long. Germline assignment: CDR1 GTSNPN and CDR2 SVGIG (reference sequence). The CDR3 nucleotides read TGTGCCTGGGGGTCCGGTGGGCTGCAGCCCCAGCATTTT. Its protein product is CAWGSGGLQPQHF.

This clone has a handful of counts. This chain joins TRBV10-3 and TRBJ2-7, with 10 bases lining up with TRBD2. The ends lost 4 bases at V and 2 bases at J; junction bases unmatched: 2. Germline CDR1 and CDR2: ENHRY and SYGVKD. This CDR3 contains 14 residues. The CDR3 nucleotides are TGTGCCATCAGTGGTAGCGGGGGGCCCTACGAGCAGTACTTC. Amino acid sequence: CAISGSGGPYEQYF.

The gene calls are TRBV9 and TRBJ2-3; 11 nucleotides align to TRBD2. J lost 6 bases, V lost 0 bases, and 12 bases had no gene match. The CDR3 contains 18 residues. Germline assignment: CDR1 SGDLS and CDR2 YYNGEE. CDR3 amino acids: CASSVGTSSGGWVDTQYF. The CDR3 DNA follows: TGTGCCAGCAGCGTAGGAACCTCTAGCGGGGGGTGGGTGGATACGCAGTATTTT.

V gene TRBV25-1 combines with J gene TRBJ2-3, with a possible D match to TRBD2 (6 bases). The CDR3 is 15 amino acids. CDR1 is MGHDK and CDR2 is SYGVNS in the germline V gene. The ends were cut back, 4 bases at V and 0 bases at J, with 11 bases in the middle. As DNA, the CDR3 is TGTGCCAGCAGTGCCCCGGGACTGAGCACAGATACGCAGTATTTT. Translating gives CASSAPGLSTDTQYF.

This clone was counted only a few times. The gene calls are TRBV6-1 and TRBJ1-5; D ambiguous. In germline, CDR1 is MNHNS, CDR2 SASEGT. Trimming took off 2 bases at V and 11 bases at J, with 13 bases between the two ends. The CDR3 runs to 13 residues. The CDR3, as DNA: TGTGCCAGCAGTGAAACCCCGACTGGCTCCCAGCATTTT. Protein product: CASSETPTGSQHF.

In its sample, this clone was seen a few times. As DNA, the CDR3 is TGTGCCAGCAGCGTAGCTAGCGAAGAGACCCAGTACTTC. Translation: CASSVASEETQYF. This rearrangement joins TRBV9 to TRBJ2-5, with D maybe TRBD2 (6 bases). The CDR3 has 13 residues. CDR1 SGDLS and CDR2 YYNGEE come from the germline V gene. V was shortened by 0 bases and J by 3 bases, with 6 bases between the two germline ends.

This chain uses TRBV19 with TRBJ1-2; 9 positions agree with TRBD1. V trimming: 11 bases; J trimming: 7 bases; junction bases outside the gene matches: 8. Germline V gene data show CDR1 as LNHDA and CDR2 as SQIVND (reference sequence). The CDR3 contains 12 residues. CDR3 sequence: CAGGTGRGGYTF. In DNA, the CDR3 is TGTGCCGGAGGGACAGGGCGAGGTGGCTACACCTTC.

V usage is TRBV4-3 and J usage is TRBJ2-1, with TRBD1 as a possible D gene (6 bases). The V end lost 0 bases, the J end lost 4 bases, and 16 bases lay between the germline ends. CDR3 length equals 17 residues. Germline CDR1 LGHNA, CDR2 YSLEER. The CDR3: CASSQEIGDRQYNEQFF. Here the CDR3 DNA reads TGCGCCAGCAGCCAAGAGATTGGAGACAGGCAATACAATGAGCAGTTCTTC.